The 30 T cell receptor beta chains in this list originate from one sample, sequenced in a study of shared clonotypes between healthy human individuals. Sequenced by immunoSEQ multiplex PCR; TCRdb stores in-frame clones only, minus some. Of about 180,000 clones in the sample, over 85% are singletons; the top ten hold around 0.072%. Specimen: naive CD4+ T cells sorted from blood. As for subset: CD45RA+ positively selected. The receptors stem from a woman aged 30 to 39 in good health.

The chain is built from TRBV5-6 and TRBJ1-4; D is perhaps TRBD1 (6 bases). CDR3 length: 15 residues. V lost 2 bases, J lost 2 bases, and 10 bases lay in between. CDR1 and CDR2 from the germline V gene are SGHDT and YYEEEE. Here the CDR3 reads CASSFLDRTNEKLFF. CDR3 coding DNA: TGTGCCAGCAGCTTCCTCGACAGGACTAATGAAAAACTGTTTTTT.

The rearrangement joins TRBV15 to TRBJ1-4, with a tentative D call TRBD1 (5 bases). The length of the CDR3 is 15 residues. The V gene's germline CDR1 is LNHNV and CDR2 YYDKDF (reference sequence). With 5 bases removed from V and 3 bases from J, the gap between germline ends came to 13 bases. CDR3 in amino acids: CATSGHTGANEKLFF. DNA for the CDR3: TGTGCCACCAGCGGACATACAGGAGCTAATGAAAAACTGTTTTTT. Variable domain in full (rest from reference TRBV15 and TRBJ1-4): DAMVIQNPRYQVTQFGKPVTLSCSQTLNHNVMYWYQQKSSQAPKLLFHYYDKDFNNEADTPDNFQSRRPNTSFCFLDIRSPGLGDTAMYLCATSGHTGANEKLFFGSGTQLSVL.

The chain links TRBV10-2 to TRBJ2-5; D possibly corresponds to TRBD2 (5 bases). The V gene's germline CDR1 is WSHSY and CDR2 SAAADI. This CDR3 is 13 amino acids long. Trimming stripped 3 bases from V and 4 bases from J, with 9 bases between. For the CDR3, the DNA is TGCGCCAGCAGTGATAACCGGGGAGAGACCCAGTACTTC. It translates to CASSDNRGETQYF.

This CDR3 is CASSLDTQGPFYEQYF. CDR3 coding DNA: TGCGCCAGCAGCTTGGATACACAGGGGCCTTTCTACGAGCAGTACTTC. The genes are TRBV5-1 and TRBJ2-7; TRBD1 aligns across 7 bases. This CDR3 contains 16 residues. Germline V lookup: CDR1 SGHRS, CDR2 YFSETQ. V lost 0 bases and J lost 3; bases outside the gene matches: 9.

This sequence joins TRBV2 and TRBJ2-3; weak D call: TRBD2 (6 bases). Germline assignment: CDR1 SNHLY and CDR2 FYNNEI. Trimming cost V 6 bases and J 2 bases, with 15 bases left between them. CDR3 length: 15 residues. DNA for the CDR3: TGTGCCAGCAGGGATATCGGCGGGATCACAGATACGCAGTATTTT. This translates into CASRDIGGITDTQYF.

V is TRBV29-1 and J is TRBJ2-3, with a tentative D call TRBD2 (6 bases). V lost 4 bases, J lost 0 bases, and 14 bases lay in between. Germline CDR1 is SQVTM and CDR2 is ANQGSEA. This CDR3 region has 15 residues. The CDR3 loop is CSVGKDYPSTDTQYF. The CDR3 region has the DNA TGCAGCGTTGGTAAGGACTACCCTAGCACAGATACGCAGTATTTT.

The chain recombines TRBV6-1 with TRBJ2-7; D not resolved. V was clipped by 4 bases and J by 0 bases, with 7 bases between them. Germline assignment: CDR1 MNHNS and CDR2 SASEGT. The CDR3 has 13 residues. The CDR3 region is CASSGQSSYEQYF. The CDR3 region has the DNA TGTGCCAGCAGTGGACAAAGCTCCTACGAGCAGTACTTC.

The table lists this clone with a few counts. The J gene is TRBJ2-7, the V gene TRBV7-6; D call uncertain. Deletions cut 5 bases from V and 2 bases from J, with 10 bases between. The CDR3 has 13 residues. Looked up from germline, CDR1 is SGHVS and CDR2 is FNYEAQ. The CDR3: CASSPPEAYEQYF. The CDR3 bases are TGTGCCAGCAGCCCTCCAGAGGCCTACGAGCAGTACTTC.

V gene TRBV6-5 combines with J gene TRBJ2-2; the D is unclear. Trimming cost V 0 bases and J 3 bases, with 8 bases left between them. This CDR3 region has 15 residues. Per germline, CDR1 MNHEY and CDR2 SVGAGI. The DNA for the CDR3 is TGTGCCAGCAGTTACTCATATATGGACACCGGGGAGCTGTTTTTT. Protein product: CASSYSYMDTGELFF.

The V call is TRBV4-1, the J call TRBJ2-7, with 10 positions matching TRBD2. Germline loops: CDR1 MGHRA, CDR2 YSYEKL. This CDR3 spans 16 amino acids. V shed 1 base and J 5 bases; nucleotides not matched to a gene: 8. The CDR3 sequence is CASSQVGLLAGDEQYF. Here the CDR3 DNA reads TGCGCCAGCAGCCAAGTGGGGCTTCTAGCGGGAGACGAGCAGTACTTC.

The CDR3: CASSLSRGPSTEAFF. As DNA, the CDR3 is TGTGCCAGCAGTTTATCGAGGGGGCCAAGCACTGAAGCTTTCTTT. The chain recombines TRBV28 with TRBJ1-1, with 7 positions matching TRBD1. After removal of 1 base from V and 4 bases from J, the junction contained 6 bases not matched to a gene. This CDR3 contains 15 residues. From germline, CDR1 is MDHEN and CDR2 SYDVKM.

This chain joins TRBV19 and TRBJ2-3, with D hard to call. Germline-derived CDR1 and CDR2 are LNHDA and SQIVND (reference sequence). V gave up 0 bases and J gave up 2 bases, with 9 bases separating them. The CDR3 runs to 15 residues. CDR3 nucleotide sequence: TGTGCCAGTAGTATAGAGCAGGATTACACAGATACGCAGTATTTT. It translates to CASSIEQDYTDTQYF.

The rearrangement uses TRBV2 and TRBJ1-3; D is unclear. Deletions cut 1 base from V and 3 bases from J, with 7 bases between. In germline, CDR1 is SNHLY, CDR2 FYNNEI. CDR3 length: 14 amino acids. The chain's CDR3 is CASSEGLGGNTIYF. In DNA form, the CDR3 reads TGTGCCAGCAGTGAAGGCCTGGGTGGAAACACCATATATTTT.

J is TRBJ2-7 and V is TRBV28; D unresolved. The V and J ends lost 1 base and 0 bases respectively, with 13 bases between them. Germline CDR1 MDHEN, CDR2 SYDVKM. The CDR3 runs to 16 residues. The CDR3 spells CASSLSGLVISYEQYF. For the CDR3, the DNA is TGTGCCAGCAGTTTATCGGGTTTGGTAATCTCCTACGAGCAGTACTTC.

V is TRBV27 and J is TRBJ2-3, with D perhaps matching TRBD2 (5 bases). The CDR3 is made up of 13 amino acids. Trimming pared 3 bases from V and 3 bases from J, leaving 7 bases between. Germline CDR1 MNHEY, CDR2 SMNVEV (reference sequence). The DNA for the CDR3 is TGTGCCAGCAGTTTGAGGGTTACAGATACGCAGTATTTT. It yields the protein CASSLRVTDTQYF.

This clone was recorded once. The CDR3 protein is CASSISGGYYNEQFF. CDR3 nucleotides: TGTGCCAGTAGTATCTCTGGTGGCTACTACAATGAGCAGTTCTTC. The chain carries TRBV19 and TRBJ2-1; D is unclear. Germline assignment: CDR1 LNHDA and CDR2 SQIVND (reference sequence). The CDR3 is 15 amino acids. Trimming pared 3 bases from V and 3 bases from J, leaving 12 bases between.

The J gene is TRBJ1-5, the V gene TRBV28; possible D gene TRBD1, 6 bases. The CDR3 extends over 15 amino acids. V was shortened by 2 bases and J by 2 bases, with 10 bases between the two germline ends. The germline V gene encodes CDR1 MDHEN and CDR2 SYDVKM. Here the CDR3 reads CASSLPQGGNQPQHF. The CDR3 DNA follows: TGTGCCAGCAGTTTACCACAGGGAGGCAATCAGCCCCAGCATTTT.

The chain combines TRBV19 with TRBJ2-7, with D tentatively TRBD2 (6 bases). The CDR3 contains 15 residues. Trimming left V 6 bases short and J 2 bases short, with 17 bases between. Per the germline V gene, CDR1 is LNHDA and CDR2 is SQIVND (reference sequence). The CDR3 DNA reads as TGTGCCAGTAGAACCCGGGACTCCCGCCCCTACGAGCAGTACTTC. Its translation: CASRTRDSRPYEQYF.

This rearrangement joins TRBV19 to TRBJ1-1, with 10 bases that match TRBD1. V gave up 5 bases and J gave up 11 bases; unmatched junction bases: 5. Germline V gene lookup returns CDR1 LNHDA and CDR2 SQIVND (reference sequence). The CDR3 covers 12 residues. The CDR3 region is CASSWDRGSAFF. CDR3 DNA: TGTGCCAGTAGTTGGGACAGGGGATCGGCTTTCTTT.

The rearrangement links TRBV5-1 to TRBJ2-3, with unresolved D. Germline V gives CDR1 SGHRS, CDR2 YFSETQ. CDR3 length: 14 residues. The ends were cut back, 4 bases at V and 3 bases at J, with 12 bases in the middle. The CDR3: CASSPPLSTDTQYF. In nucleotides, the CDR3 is TGCGCCAGCAGCCCCCCCCTTTCGACAGATACGCAGTATTTT.

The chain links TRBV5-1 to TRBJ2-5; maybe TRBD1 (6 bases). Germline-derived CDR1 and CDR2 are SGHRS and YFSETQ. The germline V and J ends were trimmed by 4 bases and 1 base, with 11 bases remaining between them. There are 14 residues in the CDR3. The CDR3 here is CASSADSSQETQYF. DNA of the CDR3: TGCGCCAGCAGCGCGGACAGTTCCCAAGAGACCCAGTACTTC. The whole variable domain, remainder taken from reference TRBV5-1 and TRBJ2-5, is KAGVTQTPRYLIKTRGQQVTLSCSPISGHRSVSWYQQTPGQGLQFLFEYFSETQRNKGNFPGRFSGRQFSNSRSEMNVSTLELGDSALYLCASSADSSQETQYFGPGTRLLVL.

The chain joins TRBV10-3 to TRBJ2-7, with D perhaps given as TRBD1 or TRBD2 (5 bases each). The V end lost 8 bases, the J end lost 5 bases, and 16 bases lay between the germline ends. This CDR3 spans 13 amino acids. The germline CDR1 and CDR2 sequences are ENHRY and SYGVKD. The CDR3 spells CAIRGQGKNEQYF. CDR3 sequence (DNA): TGTGCCATCCGCGGGCAGGGAAAGAACGAGCAGTACTTC.

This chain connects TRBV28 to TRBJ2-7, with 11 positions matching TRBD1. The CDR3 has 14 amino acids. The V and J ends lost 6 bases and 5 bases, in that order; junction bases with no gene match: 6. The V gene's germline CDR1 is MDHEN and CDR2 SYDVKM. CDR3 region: CASRGGQGEDEQYF. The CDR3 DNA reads TGTGCCAGCAGGGGGGGACAGGGGGAGGACGAGCAGTACTTC.

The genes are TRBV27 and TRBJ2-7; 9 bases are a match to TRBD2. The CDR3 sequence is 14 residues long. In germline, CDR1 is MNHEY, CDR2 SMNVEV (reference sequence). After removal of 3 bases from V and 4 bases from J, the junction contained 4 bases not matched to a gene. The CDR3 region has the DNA TGTGCCAGCAGTTTGCGGCGGGAGGGTTACGAGCAGTACTTC. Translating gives CASSLRREGYEQYF.

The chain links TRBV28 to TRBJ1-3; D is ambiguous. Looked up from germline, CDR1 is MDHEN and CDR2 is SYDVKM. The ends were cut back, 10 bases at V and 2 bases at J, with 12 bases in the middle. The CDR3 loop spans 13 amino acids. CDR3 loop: CAITSETGNTIYF. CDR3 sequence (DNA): TGTGCCATTACAAGTGAAACTGGAAACACCATATATTTT.

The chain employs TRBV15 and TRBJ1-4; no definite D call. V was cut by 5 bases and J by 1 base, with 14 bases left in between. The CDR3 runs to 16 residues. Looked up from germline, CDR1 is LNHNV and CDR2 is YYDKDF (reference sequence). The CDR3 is CATSLRQRVTNEKLFF. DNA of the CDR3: TGTGCCACCAGCTTACGACAAAGGGTAACTAATGAAAAACTGTTTTTT. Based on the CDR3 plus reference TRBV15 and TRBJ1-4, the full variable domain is DAMVIQNPRYQVTQFGKPVTLSCSQTLNHNVMYWYQQKSSQAPKLLFHYYDKDFNNEADTPDNFQSRRPNTSFCFLDIRSPGLGDTAMYLCATSLRQRVTNEKLFFGSGTQLSVL.

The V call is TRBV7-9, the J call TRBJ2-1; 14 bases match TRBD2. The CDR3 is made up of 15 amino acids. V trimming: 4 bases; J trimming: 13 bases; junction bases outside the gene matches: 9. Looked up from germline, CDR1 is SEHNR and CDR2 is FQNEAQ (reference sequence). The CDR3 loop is CASSSFGGLAGDQFF. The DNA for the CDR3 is TGTGCCAGCAGCTCCTTCGGGGGACTAGCGGGAGATCAGTTCTTC.

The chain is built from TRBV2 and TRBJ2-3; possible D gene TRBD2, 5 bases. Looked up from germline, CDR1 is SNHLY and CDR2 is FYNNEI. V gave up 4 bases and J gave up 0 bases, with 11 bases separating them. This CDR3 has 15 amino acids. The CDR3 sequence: CASSGQRSSTDTQYF. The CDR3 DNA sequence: TGTGCCAGCAGTGGGCAGCGGAGTAGCACAGATACGCAGTATTTT.

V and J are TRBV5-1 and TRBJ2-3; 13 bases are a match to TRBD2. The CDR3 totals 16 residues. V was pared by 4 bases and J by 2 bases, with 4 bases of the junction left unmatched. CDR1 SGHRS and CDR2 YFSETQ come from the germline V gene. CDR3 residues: CASSQGTSGNTDTQYF. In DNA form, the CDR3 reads TGCGCCAGCAGCCAAGGGACTAGCGGGAACACAGATACGCAGTATTTT.

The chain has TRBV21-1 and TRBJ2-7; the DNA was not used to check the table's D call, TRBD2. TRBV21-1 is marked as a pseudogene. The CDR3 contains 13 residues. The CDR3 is CASSIIKRVEQYF. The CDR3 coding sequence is TGTGCCAGCAGCATTATAAAGAGGGTCGAGCAGTACTTC.